The rows below give T cell receptor beta chains drawn from one sample of a study of blood T cell repertoires in COVID-19. Only in-frame clones appear in the TCRdb table, and some are missing; sequencing was by immunoSEQ multiplex PCR. The table includes approximately 100,000 clones, roughly 85% detected once. The sample taken for sequencing was peripheral blood. The source of these receptors is a woman in her sixties or seventies with acute or convalescent COVID-19. CDR3s include the opening cysteine and the closing phenylalanine or tryptophan. Fields, in order: clone size, V gene, J gene, D gene, CDR3 protein, CDR3 DNA. A D gene is named only where the DNA matches it firmly. Not every row has a clone size; where given, it reads once, few, many or a size class.

-,TRBV9,TRBJ2-2,TRBD1,CASSVTGGQAGELFF,TGTGCCAGCAGCGTTACAGGGGGCCAGGCCGGGGAGCTGTTTTTT
once,TRBV29-1,TRBJ1-1,-,CSVELYTEAFF,TGCAGCGTTGAACTATACACTGAAGCTTTCTTT
few,TRBV5-1,TRBJ1-2,TRBD1,CASSSGQGSGGYTF,TGCGCCAGCAGCTCGGGACAGGGTAGCGGGGGCTACACCTTC
once,TRBV3-1/TRBV3-2,TRBJ2-7,-,CASSQDLGTTLYEQYF,TGTGCCAGCAGCCAAGATCTTGGGACAACCTTGTACGAGCAGTACTTC
-,TRBV27,TRBJ1-1,-,CASSRSGDSTEAFF,TGTGCCAGCAGCCGATCAGGGGATAGCACTGAAGCTTTCTTT
once,TRBV7-2,TRBJ1-6,-,CASTSKGSPLHF,TGTGCCAGCACCTCTAAGGGGTCACCCCTCCACTTT
-,TRBV30,TRBJ1-2,TRBD1,CAWTLDRVNGYTF,TGTGCCTGGACCTTGGACAGGGTAAATGGCTACACCTTC
-,TRBV3-1/TRBV3-2,TRBJ2-7,-,CASSPYGGPGEQYF,TGTGCCAGCAGCCCCTACGGGGGGCCGGGCGAGCAGTACTTC
once,TRBV12-3/TRBV12-4,TRBJ1-1,-,CASSFRGTEAFF,TGTGCCAGCAGTTTTCGGGGCACTGAAGCTTTCTTT
-,TRBV19,TRBJ2-1,TRBD2,CASSWGGVYNEQFF,TGTGCCAGTAGCTGGGGAGGGGTGTACAATGAGCAGTTCTTC
-,TRBV2,TRBJ2-1,TRBD2,CASSEGGRSDNEQFF,TGTGCCAGCAGTGAGGGCGGGAGGTCCGACAATGAGCAGTTCTTC
-,TRBV7-6,TRBJ2-1,-,CASSNSLSSYNEQFF,TGTGCCAGCAGCAACTCGCTGAGCTCCTACAATGAGCAGTTCTTC
-,TRBV6-5,TRBJ2-7,TRBD2,CASSLAGGFYEQYF,TGTGCCAGCAGTCTAGCGGGAGGGTTCTACGAGCAGTACTTC
-,TRBV29-1,TRBJ2-7,TRBD1,CSLLQGQGQSPEQYF,TGCAGCCTCTTACAGGGACAGGGTCAGTCTCCCGAGCAGTACTTC
-,TRBV7-7,TRBJ1-3,TRBD1,CASSLGQGATIYF,TGTGCTAGCAGCCTCGGACAGGGCGCCACCATATATTTT
-,TRBV27,TRBJ2-3,-,CASSPKGYTQYF,TGTGCCAGCAGCCCTAAGGGGTATACGCAGTATTTT
-,TRBV7-9,TRBJ2-1,TRBD2,CASSPVAGGYNEQFF,TGTGCCAGCAGCCCCGTGGCGGGGGGGTACAATGAGCAGTTCTTC
-,TRBV19,TRBJ1-5,-,CASSIPTGFNQPQHF,TGTGCCAGTAGTATACCCACAGGATTCAATCAGCCCCAGCATTTT
-,TRBV11-2,TRBJ1-1,TRBD1,CASSLGRQGVAFF,TGTGCCAGCAGCTTAGGGCGACAGGGGGTGGCTTTCTTT
few,TRBV24-1,TRBJ2-2,TRBD1,CATAGTGVQGGELFF,TGTGCCACAGCCGGGACAGGGGTCCAGGGCGGGGAGCTGTTTTTT
-,TRBV7-3,TRBJ2-1,-,CASSLGASYNEQFF,TGTGCCAGCAGCTTAGGGGCTTCCTACAATGAGCAGTTCTTC
-,TRBV3-1/TRBV3-2,TRBJ1-2,-,CASSQKLGPNYGYTF,TGTGCCAGCAGCCAAAAATTGGGCCCTAACTATGGCTACACCTTC
once,TRBV5-1,TRBJ2-2,TRBD1,CASSLPGQGVTGELFF,TGCGCCAGCAGCTTGCCGGGACAGGGGGTTACCGGGGAGCTGTTTTTT
few,TRBV24-1,TRBJ1-2,TRBD1,CATGTAAGSGYTF,TGTGCCACCGGGACAGCAGCTGGGAGCGGCTACACCTTC
few,TRBV7-2,TRBJ1-3,-,CASSLGTTSGNTIYF,TGTGCCAGCAGCTTAGGGACAACCTCTGGAAACACCATATATTTT
once,TRBV19,TRBJ1-1,TRBD1,CASSGTAMNTEAFF,TGTGCCAGTAGTGGGACAGCCATGAACACTGAAGCTTTCTTT
-,TRBV18,TRBJ2-1,TRBD2,CASSPGLARRNEQFF,TGTGCCAGCTCACCCGGACTAGCGAGGAGGAATGAGCAGTTCTTC
-,TRBV5-5,TRBJ2-3,TRBD2,CASSGPGGDTQYF,TGTGCCAGCAGCGGTCCCGGGGGGGATACGCAGTATTTT
few,TRBV6-2/TRBV6-3,TRBJ2-1,-,CASSYLTNPEQFF,TGTGCCAGCAGTTACTTAACAAATCCTGAGCAGTTCTTC
-,TRBV19,TRBJ1-5,-,CASRQGGQPQHF,TGTGCCAGTAGGCAGGGAGGTCAGCCCCAGCATTTT
-,TRBV6-5,TRBJ2-5,-,CASGPVVGAETQYF,TGTGCCAGCGGCCCGGTCGTGGGGGCAGAGACCCAGTACTTC
-,TRBV6-4,TRBJ1-2,-,CASSTSVNYGYTF,TGTGCCAGCAGCACTTCCGTGAACTATGGCTACACCTTC
few,TRBV27,TRBJ2-7,TRBD1,CASSAGTGTAHYEQYF,TGTGCCAGCAGTGCCGGGACCGGGACAGCGCACTACGAGCAGTACTTC
-,TRBV3-1/TRBV3-2,TRBJ1-4,-,CASSSPLRSEKLFF,TGTGCCAGCAGCTCACCTTTGAGGAGTGAAAAACTGTTTTTT
-,TRBV3-1/TRBV3-2,TRBJ1-3,-,CASSHPQGKGGNTIYF,TGTGCCAGCAGCCATCCCCAGGGAAAGGGAGGAAACACCATATATTTT
-,TRBV15,TRBJ1-5,-,CATSSQRGGPDQPQHF,TGTGCCACCAGCAGCCAGAGGGGGGGGCCTGATCAGCCCCAGCATTTT
-,TRBV27,TRBJ1-2,-,CASSPGQRGGYGYTF,TGTGCCAGCAGTCCCGGACAGAGAGGAGGCTATGGCTACACCTTC
-,TRBV7-2,TRBJ1-6,TRBD1,CASTYRGLANSPLHF,TGTGCCAGCACCTACAGGGGGCTTGCGAATTCACCCCTCCACTTT
few,TRBV28,TRBJ2-7,TRBD1,CASRRTGGGEQYF,TGTGCCAGCAGGCGGACAGGGGGTGGTGAGCAGTACTTC
-,TRBV29-1,TRBJ2-7,-,CSVGQGTSSYEQYF,TGCAGCGTTGGGCAGGGGACCAGCTCCTACGAGCAGTACTTC
-,TRBV27,TRBJ2-1,TRBD2,CASILLAGGNNEQFF,TGTGCCAGCATCCTACTAGCGGGGGGGAACAATGAGCAGTTCTTC
-,TRBV3-1/TRBV3-2,TRBJ1-2,-,CASSQVWQGHGYTF,TGTGCCAGCAGCCAAGTATGGCAGGGGCATGGCTACACCTTC
-,TRBV24-1,TRBJ2-3,-,CATSEPEKDFTDTQYF,TGTGCCACCAGTGAACCCGAAAAGGACTTCACAGATACGCAGTATTTT